A single sample gave rise to the 3 T cell receptor beta chains below, sequenced in a study of OX40 agonist ivuxolimab in advanced cancers. TCRdb's copy holds only in-frame clones and misses some; the assay was immunoSEQ multiplex PCR. The sample carries nearly 90,000 clones, roughly 89% recorded once. The sequenced sample was CD4+ or CD8+ T cells sorted from blood, obtained in a trial of the OX40 agonist ivuxolimab. These receptors were obtained from an adult with an advanced solid tumor such as melanoma, head and neck, liver or kidney cancer.

This clone was seen only once. The rearrangement links TRBV7-9 to TRBJ2-3; 13 bases fit TRBD2. Germline CDR1 and CDR2: SEHNR and FQNEAQ (reference sequence). The CDR3 length is 19 residues. V shed 5 bases, J shed 4 bases, and the junction held 15 bases outside the gene matches. The CDR3, as DNA: TGTGCCAGCAGCACGGGACTAGCGGGACGTTGGGAGTTGGCAGATACGCAGTATTTT. This gives the protein CASSTGLAGRWELADTQYF. The full variable domain, its missing parts supplied by reference TRBV7-9 and TRBJ2-3, is DTGVSQNPRHKITKRGQNVTFRCDPISEHNRLYWYRQTLGQGPEFLTYFQNEAQLEKSRLLSDRFSAERPKGSFSTLEIQRTEQGDSAMYLCASSTGLAGRWELADTQYFGPGTRLTVL.

V is TRBV19 and J is TRBJ2-7; D is possibly TRBD1 or TRBD2 (5 bases each). This CDR3 is built from 17 residues. The germline V gene has CDR1 LNHDA and CDR2 SQIVND (reference sequence). Trimming took 5 bases from V and 0 from J, leaving 20 bases between them. The CDR3, as DNA: TGTGCCAGTAGTTCGAGCCCCGGGACGGAAAGCTCCTACGAGCAGTACTTC. It specifies CASSSSPGTESSYEQYF.

This chain connects TRBV18 to TRBJ2-3; 8 bases are a match to TRBD2. Germline V gene lookup returns CDR1 KGHSH and CDR2 LQKENI. CDR3 length equals 16 residues. With 0 bases clipped from V and 1 base from J, the junction kept 3 bases outside the gene matches. The CDR3 spells CASSPPGLGGTDTQYF. The CDR3 DNA is TGTGCCAGCTCACCACCGGGACTAGGGGGCACAGATACGCAGTATTTT.